What follows are 11 T cell receptor beta chains derived from one specimen sequenced in a study of cytomegalovirus exposure and HLA in healthy donors. Vbeta (60) and Jbeta (13) primers were used in the PCR. Sequencing used immunoSEQ multiplex PCR; TCRdb keeps in-frame clones, though not all of them. The sample carries around 150,000 clones, approximately 80% recorded once. Sequenced input: PBMCs. The source of these receptors is a man aged 18 to 29 in good health and CMV-seropositive.

V gene TRBV5-4 combines with J gene TRBJ2-7, with TRBD2 matching 10 bases. CDR3 length: 16 amino acids. Germline lookup yields CDR1 SGHNT and CDR2 YYREEE (reference sequence). V dropped 2 bases and J dropped 3; count of bases not matched to a gene: 8. CDR3 residues: CASSFLRASGSYEQYF. The CDR3 bases are TGTGCCAGCAGCTTCTTACGGGCTAGCGGGAGCTACGAGCAGTACTTC.

The V gene is TRBV14, the J gene TRBJ1-3; D not certain. The CDR3 totals 16 residues. The V end lost 4 bases, the J end lost 0 bases, and 13 bases lay between the germline ends. Germline values: CDR1 SGHDN, CDR2 FVKESK. Written as DNA, the CDR3 is TGTGCCAGCAGCCGCCGAGCTTCCAACTCTGGAAACACCATATATTTT. This encodes CASSRRASNSGNTIYF.

V usage is TRBV19 and J usage is TRBJ2-2; 10 nucleotides align to TRBD2. The CDR3 consists of 14 residues. With 6 bases clipped from V and 4 bases from J, the junction kept 2 bases outside the gene matches. Germline V CDR1 and CDR2: LNHDA, SQIVND (reference sequence). CDR3 region: CASRGLAITGELFF. DNA for the CDR3: TGTGCCAGTAGGGGACTAGCGATCACCGGGGAGCTGTTTTTT.

V and J are TRBV6-5 and TRBJ1-6; a weak D match, TRBD1 (5 bases). The germline V gene encodes CDR1 MNHEY and CDR2 SVGAGI. V lost 1 base and J lost 9, with 13 bases in between. CDR3 length: 15 amino acids. CDR3 sequence: CASSYFRVQVSPLHF. The CDR3 coding sequence is TGTGCCAGCAGTTACTTCAGGGTACAAGTTTCACCCCTCCACTTT.

On this clone itself: Relative to the germline gene, one junction end is altered; a read error may explain this. The genes are TRBV13 and TRBJ1-1; 7 bases agree with TRBD1. CDR1 is PRHDT and CDR2 is FYEKMQ in the germline V gene (reference sequence). This CDR3 spans 14 amino acids. The CDR3 sequence is CASSSPMKLTGATF. DNA of the CDR3: TGTGCCAGCAGCTCCCCAATGAAGCTCACAGGGGCGACGTTT.

CDR3 protein: CATSRGRDYRAFGYTF. In nucleotides, the CDR3 is TGTGCCACCAGCAGAGGAAGGGACTACAGGGCCTTCGGCTACACCTTC. The chain employs TRBV15 and TRBJ1-2; tentatively, D is TRBD1 (6 bases). The CDR3 is made up of 16 amino acids. Deletions cut 1 base from V and 8 bases from J, with 20 bases between. Germline CDR1 LNHNV, CDR2 YYDKDF (reference sequence).

This clone was seen a single time. The chain employs TRBV5-8 and TRBJ1-5; tentative D call: TRBD1 (6 bases). Per germline, CDR1 SGHTS and CDR2 YDEGEE. The CDR3 covers 16 residues. Trimming removed 2 bases at V and 2 bases at J, with 14 bases between. The CDR3 reads CASSFRPGHGNQPQHF. The DNA for the CDR3 is TGTGCCAGCAGCTTTCGGCCGGGACACGGCAATCAGCCCCAGCATTTT. The complete variable domain, with remaining parts taken from reference TRBV5-8 and TRBJ1-5, reads EAGVTQSPTHLIKTRGQQATLRCSPISGHTSVYWYQQALGLGLQFLLWYDEGEERNRGNFPPRFSGRQFPNYSSELNVNALELEDSALYLCASSFRPGHGNQPQHFGDGTRLSIL.

The rearrangement joins TRBV14 to TRBJ2-3, with 11 nucleotides matching TRBD2. The length of the CDR3 is 18 residues. V shed 5 bases and J 0 bases; nucleotides not matched to a gene: 10. Germline loops: CDR1 SGHDN, CDR2 FVKESK. The CDR3 region has the DNA TGTGCCAGCAGCTTACGGACTAGCGGGCGCTTTAGCACAGATACGCAGTATTTT. It yields the protein CASSLRTSGRFSTDTQYF.

The chain links TRBV18 to TRBJ2-7, with 10 bases lining up with TRBD2. Trimming removed 8 bases from V and 5 bases from J; junction bases left unmatched: 9. The CDR3 spans 14 residues. The germline V gene encodes CDR1 KGHSH and CDR2 LQKENI. This CDR3 is CASLEREGFHEQYF. CDR3 coding DNA: TGTGCCAGCCTCGAGCGGGAGGGCTTCCACGAGCAGTACTTC.

This clone was recorded a few times. J is TRBJ2-5 and V is TRBV7-6, with 10 bases aligning to TRBD2. The length of the CDR3 is 17 residues. J lost 7 bases, V lost 1 base, and 12 bases had no gene match. In germline, CDR1 is SGHVS, CDR2 FNYEAQ. CDR3 sequence reads: CASSLGLAGALQGTQYF. The DNA for the CDR3 is TGTGCCAGCAGCTTAGGGCTAGCGGGGGCCCTCCAGGGGACCCAGTACTTC. The full variable domain, completed using reference TRBV7-6 and TRBJ2-5, is GAGVSQSPRYKVTKRGQDVALRCDPISGHVSLYWYRQALGQGPEFLTYFNYEAQQDKSGLPNDRFSAERPEGSISTLTIQRTEQRDSAMYRCASSLGLAGALQGTQYFGPGTRLLVL.

This clone was seen only a few times. The chain joins TRBV29-1 to TRBJ1-2; a possible D gene is TRBD1 (5 bases). The CDR3 has 13 amino acids. V was pared by 5 bases and J by 7 bases, with 17 bases between. In germline, CDR1 is SQVTM, CDR2 ANQGSEA. Here the CDR3 reads CSVRGGDLPGYTF. CDR3 DNA: TGCAGCGTTAGGGGAGGGGACCTCCCTGGCTACACCTTC.